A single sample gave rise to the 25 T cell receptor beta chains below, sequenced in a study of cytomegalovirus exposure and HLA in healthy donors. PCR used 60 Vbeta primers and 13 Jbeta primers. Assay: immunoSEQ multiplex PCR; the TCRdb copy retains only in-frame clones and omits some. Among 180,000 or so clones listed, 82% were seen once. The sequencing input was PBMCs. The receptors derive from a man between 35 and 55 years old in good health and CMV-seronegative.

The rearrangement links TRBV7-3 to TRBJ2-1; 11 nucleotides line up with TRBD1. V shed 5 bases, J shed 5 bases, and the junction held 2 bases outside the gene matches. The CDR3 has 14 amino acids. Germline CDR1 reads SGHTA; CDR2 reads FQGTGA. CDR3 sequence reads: CASSPDRGHNEQFF. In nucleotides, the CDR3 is TGTGCCAGCAGCCCGGACAGGGGGCACAATGAGCAGTTCTTC.

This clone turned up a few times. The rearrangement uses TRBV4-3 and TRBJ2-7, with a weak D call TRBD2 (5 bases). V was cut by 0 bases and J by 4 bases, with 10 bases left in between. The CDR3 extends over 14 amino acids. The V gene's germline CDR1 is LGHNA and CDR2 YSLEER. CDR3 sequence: CASSQDSVPYEQYF. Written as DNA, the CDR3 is TGCGCCAGCAGCCAAGATAGCGTCCCTTACGAGCAGTACTTC.

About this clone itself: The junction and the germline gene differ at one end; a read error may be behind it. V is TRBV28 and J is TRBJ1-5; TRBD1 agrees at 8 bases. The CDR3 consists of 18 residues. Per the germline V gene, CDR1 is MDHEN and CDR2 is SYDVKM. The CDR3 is CRLLRLETQGDSNQPQHF. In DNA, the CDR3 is TGCAGATTGCTTCGATTAGAAACACAGGGGGATAGCAATCAGCCCCAGCATTTT.

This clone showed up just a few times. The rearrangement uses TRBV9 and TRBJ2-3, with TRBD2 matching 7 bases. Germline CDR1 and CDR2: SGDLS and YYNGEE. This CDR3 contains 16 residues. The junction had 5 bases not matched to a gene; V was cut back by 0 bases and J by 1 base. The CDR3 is CASSVGSGVRTDTQYF. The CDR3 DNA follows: TGTGCCAGCAGCGTAGGGAGCGGGGTTCGCACAGATACGCAGTATTTT.

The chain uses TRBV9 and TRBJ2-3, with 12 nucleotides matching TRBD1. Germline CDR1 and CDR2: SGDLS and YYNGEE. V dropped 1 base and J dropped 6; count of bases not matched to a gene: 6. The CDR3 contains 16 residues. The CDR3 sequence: CASSVRDRGQEDTQYF. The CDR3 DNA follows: TGTGCCAGCAGCGTACGGGACAGGGGGCAGGAGGATACGCAGTATTTT.

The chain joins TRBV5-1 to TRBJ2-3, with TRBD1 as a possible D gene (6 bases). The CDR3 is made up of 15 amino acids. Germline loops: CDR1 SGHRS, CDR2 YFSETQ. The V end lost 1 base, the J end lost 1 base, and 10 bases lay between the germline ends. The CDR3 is CASSLQGSGTDTQYF. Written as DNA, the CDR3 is TGCGCCAGCAGCTTGCAGGGGAGCGGCACAGATACGCAGTATTTT.

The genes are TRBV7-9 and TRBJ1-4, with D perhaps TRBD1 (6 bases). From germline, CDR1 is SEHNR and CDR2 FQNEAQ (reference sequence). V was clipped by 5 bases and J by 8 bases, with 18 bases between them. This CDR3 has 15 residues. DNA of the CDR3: TGTGCCAGCAGCCCCCTGGGGCAGGGGATGGAAAAACTGTTTTTT. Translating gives CASSPLGQGMEKLFF.

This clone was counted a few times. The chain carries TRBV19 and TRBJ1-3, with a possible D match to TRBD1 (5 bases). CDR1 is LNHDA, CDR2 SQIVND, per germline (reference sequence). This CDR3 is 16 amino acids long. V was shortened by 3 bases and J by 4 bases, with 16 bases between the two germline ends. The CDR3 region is CASSILQARVGNTIYF. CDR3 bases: TGTGCCAGTAGTATCCTCCAGGCCAGGGTCGGAAACACCATATATTTT.

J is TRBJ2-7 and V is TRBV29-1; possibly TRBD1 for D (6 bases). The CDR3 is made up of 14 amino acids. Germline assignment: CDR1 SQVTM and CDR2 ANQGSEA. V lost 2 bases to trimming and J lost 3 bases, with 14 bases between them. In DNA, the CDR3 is TGCAGCGTTGAATCACAGTTGGACAGCTACGAGCAGTACTTC. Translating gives CSVESQLDSYEQYF.

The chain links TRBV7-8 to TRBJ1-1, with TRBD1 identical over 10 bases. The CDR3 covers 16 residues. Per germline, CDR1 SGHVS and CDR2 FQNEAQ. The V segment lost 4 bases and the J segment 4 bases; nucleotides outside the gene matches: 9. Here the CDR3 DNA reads TGTGCCAGCAGCTCTCGACAGGGGGCGCCGAGCACTGAAGCTTTCTTT. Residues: CASSSRQGAPSTEAFF. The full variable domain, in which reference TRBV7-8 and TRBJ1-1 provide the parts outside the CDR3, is GAGVSQSPRYKVAKRGQDVALRCDPISGHVSLFWYQQALGQGPEFLTYFQNEAQLDKSGLPSDRFFAERPEGSVSTLKIQRTQQEDSAVYLCASSSRQGAPSTEAFFGQGTRLTVV.

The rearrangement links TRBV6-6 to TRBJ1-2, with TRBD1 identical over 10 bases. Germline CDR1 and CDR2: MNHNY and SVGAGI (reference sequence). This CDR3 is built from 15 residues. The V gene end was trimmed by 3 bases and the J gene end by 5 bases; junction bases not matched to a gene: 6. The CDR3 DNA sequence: TGTGCCAGCAGTTATCCCCCGGACAGGGGGTATGGCTACACCTTC. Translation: CASSYPPDRGYGYTF.

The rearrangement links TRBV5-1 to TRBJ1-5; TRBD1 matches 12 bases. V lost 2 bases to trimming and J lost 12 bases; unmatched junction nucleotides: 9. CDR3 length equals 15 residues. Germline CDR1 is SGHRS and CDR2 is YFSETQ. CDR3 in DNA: TGCGCCAGCAGCTTCACCGGGACAGGGGGCGACCACCAGCATTTT. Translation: CASSFTGTGGDHQHF.

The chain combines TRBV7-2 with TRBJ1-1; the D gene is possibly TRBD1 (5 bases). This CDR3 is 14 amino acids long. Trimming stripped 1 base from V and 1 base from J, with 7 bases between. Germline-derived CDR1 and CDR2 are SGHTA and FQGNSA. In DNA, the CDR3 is TGTGCCAGCAGCTTAGAGGGGTGGAACACTGAAGCTTTCTTT. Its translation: CASSLEGWNTEAFF.

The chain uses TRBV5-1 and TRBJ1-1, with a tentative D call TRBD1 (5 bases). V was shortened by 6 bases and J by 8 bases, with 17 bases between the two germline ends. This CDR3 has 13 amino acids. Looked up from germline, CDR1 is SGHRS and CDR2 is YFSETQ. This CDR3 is CASTGGEGLEAFF. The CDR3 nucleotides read TGCGCCAGCACCGGAGGGGAGGGTCTAGAAGCTTTCTTT.

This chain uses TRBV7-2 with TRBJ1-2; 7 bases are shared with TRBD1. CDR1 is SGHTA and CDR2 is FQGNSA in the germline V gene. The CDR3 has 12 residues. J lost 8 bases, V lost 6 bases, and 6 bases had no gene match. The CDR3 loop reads CASRNRQGGYTF. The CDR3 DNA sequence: TGTGCCAGCAGAAATCGACAGGGCGGCTACACCTTC.

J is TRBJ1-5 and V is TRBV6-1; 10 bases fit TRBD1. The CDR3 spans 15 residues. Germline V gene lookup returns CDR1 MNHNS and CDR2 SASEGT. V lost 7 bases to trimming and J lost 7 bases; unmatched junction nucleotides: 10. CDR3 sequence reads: CASKERGQGSQPQHF. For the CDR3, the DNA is TGTGCCAGCAAAGAAAGGGGACAGGGGTCCCAGCCCCAGCATTTT.

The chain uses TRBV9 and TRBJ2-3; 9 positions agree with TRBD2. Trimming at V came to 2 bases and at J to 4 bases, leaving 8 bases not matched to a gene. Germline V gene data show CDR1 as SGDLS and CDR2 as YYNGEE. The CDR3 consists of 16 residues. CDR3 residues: CASSVGGRAGADTQYF. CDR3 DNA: TGTGCCAGCAGCGTGGGCGGGAGGGCCGGGGCAGATACGCAGTATTTT.

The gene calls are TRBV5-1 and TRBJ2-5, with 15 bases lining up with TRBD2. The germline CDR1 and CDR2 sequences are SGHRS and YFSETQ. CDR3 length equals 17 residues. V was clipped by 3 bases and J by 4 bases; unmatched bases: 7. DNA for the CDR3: TGCGCCAGCAGCTCCGGACTAGCGGGAGGGGGTCGAGAGACCCAGTACTTC. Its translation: CASSSGLAGGGRETQYF.

The chain's CDR3 is CASSFPRTHYGYTF. Here the CDR3 DNA reads TGTGCCAGCAGCTTCCCTCGGACACACTATGGCTACACCTTC. The chain combines TRBV5-5 with TRBJ1-2; D possibly corresponds to TRBD1 (5 bases). V was clipped by 2 bases and J by 3 bases, with 11 bases between them. The CDR3 sequence is 14 residues long. Germline lookup yields CDR1 SGHKS and CDR2 YYEKEE (reference sequence).

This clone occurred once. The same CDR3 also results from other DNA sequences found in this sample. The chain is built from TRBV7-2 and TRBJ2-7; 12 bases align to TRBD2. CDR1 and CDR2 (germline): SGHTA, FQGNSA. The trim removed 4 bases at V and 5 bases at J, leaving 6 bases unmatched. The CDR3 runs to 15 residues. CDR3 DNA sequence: TGTGCCAGCAGCTCTCCTAGCGGGGGGGTCCACGAGCAGTACTTC. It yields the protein CASSSPSGGVHEQYF.

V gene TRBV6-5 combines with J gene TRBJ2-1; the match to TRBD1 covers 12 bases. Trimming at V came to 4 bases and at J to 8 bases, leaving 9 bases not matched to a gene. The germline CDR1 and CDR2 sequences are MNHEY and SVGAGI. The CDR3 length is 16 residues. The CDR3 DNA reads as TGTGCCAGCAGTTCCCCCGGGACAGGGGGCGTCCATGAGCAGTTCTTC. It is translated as CASSSPGTGGVHEQFF.

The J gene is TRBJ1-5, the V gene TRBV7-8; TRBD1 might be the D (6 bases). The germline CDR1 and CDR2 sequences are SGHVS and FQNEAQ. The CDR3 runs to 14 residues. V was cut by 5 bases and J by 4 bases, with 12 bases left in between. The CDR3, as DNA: TGTGCCAGCAGCCCGATAACAGGGAATCAGCCCCAGCATTTT. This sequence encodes CASSPITGNQPQHF.

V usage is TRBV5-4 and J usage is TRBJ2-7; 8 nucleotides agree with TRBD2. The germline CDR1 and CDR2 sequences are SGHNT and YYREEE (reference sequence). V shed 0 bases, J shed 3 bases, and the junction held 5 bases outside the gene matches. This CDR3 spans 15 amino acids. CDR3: CASSLVASGRYEQYF. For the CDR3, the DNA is TGTGCCAGCAGCTTGGTAGCTAGCGGGCGCTACGAGCAGTACTTC.

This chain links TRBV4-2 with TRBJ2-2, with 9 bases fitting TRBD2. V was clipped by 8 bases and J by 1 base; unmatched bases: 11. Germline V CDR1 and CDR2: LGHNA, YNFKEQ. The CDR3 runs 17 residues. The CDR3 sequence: CASLGGGGARNTGELFF. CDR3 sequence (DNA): TGTGCCAGCCTGGGGGGCGGGGGGGCCAGGAACACCGGGGAGCTGTTTTTT.

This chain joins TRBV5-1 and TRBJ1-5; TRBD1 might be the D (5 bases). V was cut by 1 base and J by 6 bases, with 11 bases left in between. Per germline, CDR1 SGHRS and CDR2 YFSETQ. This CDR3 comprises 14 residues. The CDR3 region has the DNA TGCGCCAGCAGCTTGCAAGGGGTCGGTCAGCCCCAGCATTTT. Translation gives CASSLQGVGQPQHF.